The rows below give T cell receptor beta chains drawn from one sample of a study of cytotoxic CD8 clonotypes in ibrutinib-treated CLL. The table came from immunoSEQ multiplex PCR; TCRdb's copy has only in-frame clones and leaves some out. This table has 330,000 or so clones, 67% appearing once. This specimen was PBMCs, taken after 36 months of ibrutinib treatment. These TCRs come from a human donor with chronic lymphocytic leukemia. Both conserved end residues are part of each CDR3. A D gene is named only where the DNA matches it firmly. The size entry is marked missing in some rows and otherwise reads once, few, many or a size class.

NA	TRBJ2-7	13	TRBV4-3	NA	TGCGCCAGCAGCCAAAAGGAGGGGGCAGGGCAGTACTTC	CASSQKEGAGQYF
NA	TRBJ2-1	15	TRBV4-3	TRBD2	TGCGCCAGCAGCCACCGGACTAGCGGGATGGATGAGCAGTTCTTC	CASSHRTSGMDEQFF
NA	TRBJ2-1	13	TRBV6-6	TRBD2	TGTGCCAGCATGATAGCGGGCTACAATGAGCAGTTCTTC	CASMIAGYNEQFF
once	TRBJ1-2	14	TRBV5-6	NA	TGTGCCAGCAGCTTGAAGTTAACTAACTATGGCTACACCTTC	CASSLKLTNYGYTF
NA	TRBJ1-1	14	TRBV2	NA	TGTGCCAGCAGTGGACTAGTGGGCAACACTGAAGCTTTCTTT	CASSGLVGNTEAFF
NA	TRBJ2-5	16	TRBV29-1	NA	TGCAGCGTTGAAGATCTTGGGGGGCGGTACCAAGAGACCCAGTACTTC	CSVEDLGGRYQETQYF
few	TRBJ2-2	13	TRBV9	NA	TGTGCCAGCAGCGTAGACTTGTCCGGGGAGCTGTTTTTT	CASSVDLSGELFF
NA	TRBJ2-7	13	TRBV29-1	NA	TGCAGCGTTGATAGCAGGGGCGCGGGCGAGCAGTACTTC	CSVDSRGAGEQYF
NA	TRBJ2-7	11	TRBV29-1	NA	TGCAGCGTTGGGCGAGCCTACGAGCAGTACTTC	CSVGRAYEQYF
NA	TRBJ1-1	15	TRBV27	NA	TGTGCCAGCAGTTTAAGATCAGGGAGGGACACTGAAGCTTTCTTT	CASSLRSGRDTEAFF
NA	TRBJ1-5	12	TRBV28	NA	TGTGCCAGCAGTTTACCCGTTCGAACCCAGCATTTT	CASSLPVRTQHF
NA	TRBJ1-2	15	TRBV5-4	NA	TGTGCCAGCAGCCCACCCGTGGGGCTTAACTATGGCTACACCTTC	CASSPPVGLNYGYTF
few	TRBJ2-7	13	TRBV10-3	TRBD2	TGTGCCATCAGTGCTAGCGGGAGCTACGAGCAGTACTTC	CAISASGSYEQYF
NA	TRBJ2-2	12	TRBV2	NA	TGTGCCAGCTCAGGGCGTACCGGGGAGCTGTTTTTT	CASSGRTGELFF
NA	TRBJ2-7	16	TRBV15	TRBD2	TGTGCCACCAGCAGAGATGGGAGGGTGGTGAGCTACGAGCAGTACTTC	CATSRDGRVVSYEQYF
NA	TRBJ2-3	16	TRBV9	TRBD2	TGTGCCAGCAGCGTAGAACTAGCGGGAGGGTCCCGTACGCAGTATTTT	CASSVELAGGSRTQYF
NA	TRBJ2-7	14	TRBV5-1	TRBD1	TGCGCCAGCAGGGGACAGGCCTCCGTTTACGAGCAGTACTTC	CASRGQASVYEQYF
once	TRBJ2-7	14	TRBV5-1	NA	TGCGCCAGCAGCTTGGGCCCACAGGGATACGAGCAGTACTTC	CASSLGPQGYEQYF
NA	TRBJ2-7	13	TRBV7-2	NA	TGTGCCAGCAGCTTCGGGCTAGCCTACGAGCAGTACTTC	CASSFGLAYEQYF
NA	TRBJ2-3	15	TRBV5-1	TRBD1	TGCGCCAGCAGCCGCCGGACAGGGCTCACAGATACGCAGTATTTT	CASSRRTGLTDTQYF
few	TRBJ2-6	13	TRBV6-5	NA	TGTGCCAGCAGCTACGCTGGGGCCAACGTCCTGACTTTC	CASSYAGANVLTF
NA	TRBJ2-2	17	TRBV4-2	NA	TGTGCCAGCAGCCAAGATGTGCAGGTTCAGAACACCGGGGAGCTGTTTTTT	CASSQDVQVQNTGELFF
NA	TRBJ2-4	14	TRBV19	NA	TGTGCCAGTAGTATATGGGGGTCAAAAAACATTCAGTACTTC	CASSIWGSKNIQYF
NA	TRBJ1-2	14	TRBV28	NA	TGTGCCAGCAACGGGGGCGGGGCTAACTATGGCTACACCTTC	CASNGGGANYGYTF
few	TRBJ2-5	14	TRBV29-1	NA	TGCAGCGTGGGTGGACGGCAGTTGGGGGAGACCCAGTACTTC	CSVGGRQLGETQYF
NA	TRBJ2-7	15	TRBV19	TRBD1	TGTGCCAGTAGTCCCGGACAGGGGCCCTTCGGGGAGCAGTACTTC	CASSPGQGPFGEQYF
once	TRBJ2-3	16	TRBV5-1	NA	TGCGCCAGCAGCTTGGTGGCGGGATTAGGTACAGATACGCAGTATTTT	CASSLVAGLGTDTQYF
NA	TRBJ1-2	13	TRBV29-1	TRBD1	TGCAGCGTTGTAGGACAGGAAGGCTATGGCTACACCTTC	CSVVGQEGYGYTF
NA	TRBJ1-5	14	TRBV7-9	TRBD1	TGTGCCAGCAGCTTCGGACAGGGTTATCAGCCCCAGCATTTT	CASSFGQGYQPQHF
NA	TRBJ2-7	15	TRBV7-3	NA	TGTGCCAGCAGCCCCAGTGGCGGGTGGACCTACGAGCAGTACTTC	CASSPSGGWTYEQYF
NA	TRBJ2-2	13	TRBV19	NA	TGTGCCAGTAGTATAGTTGGCGGCGGGGAGCTGTTTTTT	CASSIVGGGELFF
NA	TRBJ1-1	13	TRBV28	NA	TGTGCCAGCAGCCCAGGCGGCAGGCGCGAAGCTTTCTTT	CASSPGGRREAFF
NA	TRBJ1-2	15	TRBV9	TRBD1	TGTGCCAGCAGCGTAGTGGGACAGGGCGACTATGGCTACACCTTC	CASSVVGQGDYGYTF
once	TRBJ2-3	15	TRBV4-1	TRBD2	TGCGCCAGCAGCCAAGTGATGGGGAGGGCAGATACGCAGTATTTT	CASSQVMGRADTQYF
once	TRBJ2-2	16	TRBV19	TRBD1	TGTGCCAGTAGTCTGACAGGGAAGCTAAGTGCCGGGGAGCTGTTTTTT	CASSLTGKLSAGELFF
NA	TRBJ2-7	13	TRBV2	NA	TGTGCCAGCAGGGGGGAGCCGACCTACGAGCAGTACTTC	CASRGEPTYEQYF
NA	TRBJ2-7	14	TRBV5-1	TRBD1	TGCGCCAGCAGCTTGGGGACAGGTAGGGCCGAGCAGTACTTC	CASSLGTGRAEQYF
NA	TRBJ2-3	16	TRBV4-3	NA	TGCGCCAGCAGCCAAGCCCCCGGGGACTTGGCAGATACGCAGTATTTT	CASSQAPGDLADTQYF
many	TRBJ1-2	13	TRBV2	NA	TGTGCCAGCAAATTACAGGGAAGACATGGCTACACCTTC	CASKLQGRHGYTF
few	TRBJ2-7	13	TRBV27	NA	TGTGCCAGCATTCTCGGAAGCTCCTACGAGCAGTACTTC	CASILGSSYEQYF
NA	TRBJ1-5	16	TRBV19	NA	TGTGCCAGTGGCAGACGGACAGTAAATAGCAATCAGCCCCAGCATTTT	CASGRRTVNSNQPQHF
NA	TRBJ2-7	14	TRBV12-2	NA	TGTGCAAGTCGCTTAGGCTCCGGGGCTCACGAGCAGTACTTC	CASRLGSGAHEQYF